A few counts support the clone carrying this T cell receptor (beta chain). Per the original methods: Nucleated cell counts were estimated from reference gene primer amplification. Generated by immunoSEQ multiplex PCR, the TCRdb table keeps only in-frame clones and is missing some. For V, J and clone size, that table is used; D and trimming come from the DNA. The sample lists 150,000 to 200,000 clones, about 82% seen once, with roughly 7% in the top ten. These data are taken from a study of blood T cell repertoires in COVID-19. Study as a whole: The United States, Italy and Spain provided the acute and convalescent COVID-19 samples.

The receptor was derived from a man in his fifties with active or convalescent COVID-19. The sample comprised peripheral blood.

CDR3 in DNA: TGCAGCGTCGGACAGGCCTATAATTCACCCCTCCACTTT. It specifies CSVGQAYNSPLHF. V is TRBV29-1 and J is TRBJ1-6, with 7 bases aligning to TRBD1. V dropped 6 bases and J dropped 2; count of bases not matched to a gene: 1. The CDR3 contains 13 residues. CDR1 and CDR2 (germline): SQVTM, ANQGSEA.